Listed here are 13 T cell receptor beta chains from one sample, sequenced in a study of post-analysis software for immune sequencing data. Unique molecular identifiers were built into the TCR beta cDNA libraries. TCRdb itself ran the PCR reads through MiXCR, one entry per CDR3 protein. The repertoire consists of under 200,000 distinct CDR3 sequences, with roughly 40% occurring once and the leading ten covering 28%. The sample in question was blood, obtained after autologous hematopoietic stem cell transplantation. The receptors stem from a girl aged 10 to 17 with multiple sclerosis.

The chain uses TRBV20-1 and TRBJ2-5; 10 bases agree with TRBD2. The V gene end was trimmed by 2 bases and the J gene end by 11 bases; junction bases not matched to a gene: 11. Germline V gene data show CDR1 as DFQATT and CDR2 as SNEGSKA (reference sequence). The CDR3 extends over 14 amino acids. The CDR3 is CSARTSGKVHGQYF. The CDR3 bases are TGCAGTGCTAGAACTAGCGGGAAGGTTCACGGGCAGTACTTC.

V usage is TRBV7-2 and J usage is TRBJ1-5; D is unresolved. This CDR3 region has 15 residues. Trimming left V 2 bases short and J 9 bases short, with 17 bases between. Germline V gene data show CDR1 as SGHTA and CDR2 as FQGNSA. Written as DNA, the CDR3 is TGTGCCAGCAGCTTAAACGGACGTCGGTTAGGGCCCCAGCATTTT. The encoded protein is CASSLNGRRLGPQHF.

This clonotype was found a few times. This chain joins TRBV6-5 and TRBJ2-1, with D possibly being TRBD1 or TRBD2 (5 bases each). V lost 6 bases, J lost 5 bases, and 11 bases lay in between. This CDR3 contains 13 residues. From germline, CDR1 is MNHEY and CDR2 SVGAGI. The CDR3 region has the DNA TGTGCCAGCAGGCCGGGACCCAACAATGAGCAGTTCTTC. Its translation is CASRPGPNNEQFF.

The CDR3 is CASSLGSGVGPQHF. The CDR3 region has the DNA TGTGCCAGCAGTTTAGGATCGGGGGTTGGGCCCCAGCATTTT. The chain combines TRBV12-3 or TRBV12-4 with TRBJ1-5, with D maybe TRBD1 (5 bases). Trimming pared 1 base from V and 9 bases from J, leaving 13 bases between. The CDR3 has 14 amino acids.

This clonotype was detected once. The rearrangement joins TRBV5-1 to TRBJ1-2, with 8 bases matching TRBD1. Trimming took 4 bases from V and 8 from J; bases not matched to a gene: 10. This CDR3 is built from 14 residues. Germline V gene data show CDR1 as SGHRS and CDR2 as YFSETQ. This CDR3 is CASSKDRVWRGYTF. In nucleotides, the CDR3 is TGCGCCAGCAGCAAGGACAGGGTTTGGAGAGGCTACACCTTC.

A remark on this clonotype: A much larger clone lies a single base off, so this may be a read error. V usage is TRBV7-9 and J usage is TRBJ2-1, with unresolved D. The CDR3 covers 15 residues. V lost 4 bases and J 0 bases, leaving 10 bases between the germline ends. CDR1 SEHNR and CDR2 FQNEAQ come from the germline V gene (reference sequence). CDR3 sequence (DNA): TGTGCCAGCAGCTCCAGGTCTCCCTCCTACAATGAGCAGTTCTTC. Its protein product is CASSSRSPSYNEQFF.

The chain combines TRBV28 with TRBJ2-3, with D possibly being TRBD2 (5 bases). From germline, CDR1 is MDHEN and CDR2 SYDVKM. CDR3 length equals 16 residues. V lost 7 bases, J lost 0 bases, and 17 bases lay in between. The DNA for the CDR3 is TGTGCCAGCAATAACCAGGAGGCGCCTAGCACAGATACGCAGTATTTT. Amino acids: CASNNQEAPSTDTQYF.

V and J are TRBV7-6 and TRBJ2-2; D possibly uses TRBD1 or TRBD2 (5 bases each). The germline gives CDR1 SGHVS, CDR2 FNYEAQ. Trimming removed 1 base from V and 2 bases from J, with 11 bases in between. The CDR3 contains 16 residues. The CDR3 here is CASSLDRDPNTGELFF. In DNA, the CDR3 is TGTGCCAGCAGCTTAGACCGGGACCCAAACACCGGGGAGCTGTTTTTT.

This clonotype was seen many times. Sequence at one end of the junction differs from germline and may be a read error. The rearrangement links TRBV5-1 to TRBJ2-5, with 7 bases aligning to TRBD2. The CDR3 sequence is 12 residues long. Looked up from germline, CDR1 is SGHRS and CDR2 is YFSETQ. CDR3 loop: CASSLAGETQYF. The CDR3 coding sequence is TGTGCCAGCAGTTTAGCGGGCGAGACCCAGTACTTC.

V and J are TRBV4-2 and TRBJ2-1; 10 bases are shared with TRBD1. The CDR3 is 19 residues long. V gave up 0 bases and J gave up 8 bases; unmatched junction bases: 16. The germline CDR1 and CDR2 sequences are LGHNA and YNFKEQ. CDR3 nucleotide sequence: TGTGCCAGCAGCCAAGAGTGGGGCCCTCACCGGGACAGGGGAGATGAGCAGTTCTTC. It codes for CASSQEWGPHRDRGDEQFF.

V is TRBV28 and J is TRBJ1-2; unclear D gene. The CDR3 loop spans 11 amino acids. V lost 7 bases and J lost 4, with 7 bases in between. The germline V gene encodes CDR1 MDHEN and CDR2 SYDVKM. The CDR3 sequence: CASKNLYGYTF. For the CDR3, the DNA is TGTGCCAGCAAGAACCTCTATGGCTACACCTTC.

CDR3 residues: CASSFLGPNNEQFF. The CDR3 DNA sequence: TGTGCCAGCAGCTTTTTGGGCCCCAACAATGAGCAGTTCTTC. The rearrangement links TRBV5-5 to TRBJ2-1; D uncertain. The CDR3 spans 14 residues. The V end lost 2 bases, the J end lost 5 bases, and 11 bases lay between the germline ends. The germline gives CDR1 SGHKS, CDR2 YYEKEE (reference sequence).

Only a few counts were recorded for this clonotype. The genes are TRBV20-1 and TRBJ2-5; a weak D match, TRBD2 (6 bases). The V gene lost 7 bases and the J gene lost 2 bases, with 11 bases spanning the gap. Germline loops: CDR1 DFQATT, CDR2 SNEGSKA (reference sequence). The CDR3 sequence is 12 residues long. The DNA for the CDR3 is TGCAGTGTCCGGACTACACAAGAGACCCAGTACTTC. Protein: CSVRTTQETQYF.